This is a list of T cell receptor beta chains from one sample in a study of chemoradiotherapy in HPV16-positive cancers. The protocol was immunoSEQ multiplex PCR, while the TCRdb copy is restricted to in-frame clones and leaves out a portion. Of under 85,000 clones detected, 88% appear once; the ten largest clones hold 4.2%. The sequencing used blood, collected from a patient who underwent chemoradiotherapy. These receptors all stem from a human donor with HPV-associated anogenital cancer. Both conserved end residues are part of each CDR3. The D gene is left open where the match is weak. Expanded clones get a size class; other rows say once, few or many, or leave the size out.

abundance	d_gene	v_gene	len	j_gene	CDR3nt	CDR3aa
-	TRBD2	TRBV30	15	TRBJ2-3	TGTGCCTGGAGATATGCGGGGGGGTGGGTAGATACGCAGTATTTT	CAWRYAGGWVDTQYF
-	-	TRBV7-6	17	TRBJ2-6	TGTGCCAGCAGCTTAGCGGGGGGGGCCTACGGGGCCAACGTCCTGACTTTC	CASSLAGGAYGANVLTF
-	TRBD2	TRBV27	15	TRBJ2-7	TGTGCCAGCAGGAGAGAAGCGGGGGGATCCTACGAGCAGTACTTC	CASRREAGGSYEQYF
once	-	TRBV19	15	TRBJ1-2	TGTGCCAGTAGTTTTCCGGGACGGACTCTATATGGCTACACCTTC	CASSFPGRTLYGYTF
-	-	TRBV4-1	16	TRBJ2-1	TGCGCCAGCAGCCCCGGGGGGCAGATTAGCTACAATGAGCAGTTCTTC	CASSPGGQISYNEQFF
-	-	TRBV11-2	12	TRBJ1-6	TGTGCCAGCAGCCCCTGGACGGGACCCCTCCACTTT	CASSPWTGPLHF
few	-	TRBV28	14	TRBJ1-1	TGTGCCAGCAGTTTAGTAGTCATGAACACTGAAGCTTTCTTT	CASSLVVMNTEAFF
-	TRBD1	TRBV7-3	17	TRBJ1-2	TGTGCCAGCAGCCAGGGACAGGTCGGACCTTATAACTATGGCTACACCTTC	CASSQGQVGPYNYGYTF
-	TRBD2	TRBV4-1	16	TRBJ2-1	TGCGCCAGCAGCCATTATAGCGGGAGCTCCTACAATGAGCAGTTCTTC	CASSHYSGSSYNEQFF
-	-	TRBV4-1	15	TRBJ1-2	TGCGCCAGCAGCCAAGAGCCAACAGGGAACTATGGCTACACCTTC	CASSQEPTGNYGYTF
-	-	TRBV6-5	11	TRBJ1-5	TGTGCCACCACAGACAAGTTACGCCAGCATTTT	CATTDKLRQHF
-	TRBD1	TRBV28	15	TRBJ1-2	TGTGCCAGCAGTCCCCCGCCAGGGGGCGCGAGTGGCTACACCTTC	CASSPPPGGASGYTF
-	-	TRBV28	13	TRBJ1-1	TGTGCCAGCAGTTTGAGCCTAGCCCCTGAAGCTTTCTTT	CASSLSLAPEAFF
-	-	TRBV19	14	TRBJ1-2	TGTGCCAGTTCGCCGGGACCTCAGGACTATGGCTACACCTTC	CASSPGPQDYGYTF
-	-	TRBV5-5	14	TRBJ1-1	TGTGCCAGCAGCTTGTTAGGGGGGGTTAATGAAGCTTTCTTT	CASSLLGGVNEAFF
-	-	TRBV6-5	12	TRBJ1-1	TGTGCCAGCAGGAACATGAACACTGAAGCTTTCTTT	CASRNMNTEAFF
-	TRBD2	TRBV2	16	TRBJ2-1	TGTGCCAGCACCTTAGGGCTAGCGGGAGGCTACAATGAGCAGTTCTTC	CASTLGLAGGYNEQFF
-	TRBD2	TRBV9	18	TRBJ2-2	TGTGCCAGCAGCGTAGAACCCGCTACTAGCGGTCGGACCGGGGAGCTGTTTTTT	CASSVEPATSGRTGELFF
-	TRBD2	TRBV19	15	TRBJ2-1	TGTGCCAGCAAAATTCTAGCGGGAGGCTACAATGAGCAGTTCTTC	CASKILAGGYNEQFF
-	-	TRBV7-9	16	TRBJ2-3	TGTGCCAGCAGCCTAAACCAACGGGTTAGCACAGATACGCAGTATTTT	CASSLNQRVSTDTQYF
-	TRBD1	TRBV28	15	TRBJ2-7	TGTGCCAGCAGCTCGGGACGGGACAGCTCCTACGAGCAGTACTTC	CASSSGRDSSYEQYF
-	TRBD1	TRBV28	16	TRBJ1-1	TGTGCCAGCAGTCCACCCTTCCAGGGGGATAAACGGTTAGCTTTCTTT	CASSPPFQGDKRLAFF
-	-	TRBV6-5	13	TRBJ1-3	TGTGCCAGCTCCTCATACTCTGGAAACACCATATATTTT	CASSSYSGNTIYF
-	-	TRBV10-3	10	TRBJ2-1	TGTGCCACCAGCCCGGGGGAGCAGTTCTTC	CATSPGEQFF
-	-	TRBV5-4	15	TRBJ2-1	TGTGCCAGCAGCTTGACGGGGCAAAGAGGCGATGAGCAGTTCTTC	CASSLTGQRGDEQFF
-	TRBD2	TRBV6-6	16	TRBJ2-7	TGTGCCAGCAGTCCTACATCCTCCGGGACTAGCATCGAGCAGTACTTC	CASSPTSSGTSIEQYF
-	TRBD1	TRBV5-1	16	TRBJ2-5	TGCGCCAGCAGCATACGGACAGGTGGCCTCCAAGAGACCCAGTACTTC	CASSIRTGGLQETQYF
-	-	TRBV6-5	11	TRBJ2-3	TGTGCCAGCAGCCACACAGATACGCAGTATTTT	CASSHTDTQYF
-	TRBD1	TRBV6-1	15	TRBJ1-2	TGTGCCAGCAGTGAAGCACGATGGACAGGGTATGGCTACACCTTC	CASSEARWTGYGYTF
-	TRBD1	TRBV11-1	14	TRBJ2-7	TGTGCCAGCAGCCCTCGGGACAGGGGGTACGAGCAGTACTTC	CASSPRDRGYEQYF
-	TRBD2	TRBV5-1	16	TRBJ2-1	TGCGCCAGCAGCTTGGTCGGGACTAGCGGGGCCAATGAGCAGTTCTTC	CASSLVGTSGANEQFF
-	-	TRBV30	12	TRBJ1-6	TGTGCCTGGAGTCAGGGCAGGGCCTCCCTCCACTTT	CAWSQGRASLHF
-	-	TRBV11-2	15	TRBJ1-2	TGTGCCAGCAGCCCCTCAATCTCAGCAAACTATGGCTACACCTTC	CASSPSISANYGYTF
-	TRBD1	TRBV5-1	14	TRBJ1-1	TGCGCCAGCAGCTTGGTGGACAGGGGGGCTGAAGCTTTCTTT	CASSLVDRGAEAFF
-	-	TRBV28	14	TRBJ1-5	TGTGCCAGCAGTCATCCGCGGCTCGGTCAGCCCCAGCATTTT	CASSHPRLGQPQHF
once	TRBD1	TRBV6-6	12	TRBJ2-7	TGTGCCAGCAGGTCAGGGGGCTACGAGCAGTACTTC	CASRSGGYEQYF
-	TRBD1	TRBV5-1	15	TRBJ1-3	TGCGCCAGCAGCGTCGGGACAGGGGTCGGAAACACCATATATTTT	CASSVGTGVGNTIYF
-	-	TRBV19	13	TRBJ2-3	TGTGCCAGTAGTAGGGCTTACCGAGATACGCAGTATTTT	CASSRAYRDTQYF
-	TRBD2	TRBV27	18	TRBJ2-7	TGTGCCAGCAGTCCACTAGCGGGAGAGAAGGGGACCTTCTACGAGCAGTACTTC	CASSPLAGEKGTFYEQYF
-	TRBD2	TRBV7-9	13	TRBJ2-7	TGTGCCAGCAGCTCGACTAGCGGGTACGAGCAGTACTTC	CASSSTSGYEQYF
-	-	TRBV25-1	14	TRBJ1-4	TGTGCCAGCAGTGAACACGGGGCTAATGAAAAACTGTTTTTT	CASSEHGANEKLFF